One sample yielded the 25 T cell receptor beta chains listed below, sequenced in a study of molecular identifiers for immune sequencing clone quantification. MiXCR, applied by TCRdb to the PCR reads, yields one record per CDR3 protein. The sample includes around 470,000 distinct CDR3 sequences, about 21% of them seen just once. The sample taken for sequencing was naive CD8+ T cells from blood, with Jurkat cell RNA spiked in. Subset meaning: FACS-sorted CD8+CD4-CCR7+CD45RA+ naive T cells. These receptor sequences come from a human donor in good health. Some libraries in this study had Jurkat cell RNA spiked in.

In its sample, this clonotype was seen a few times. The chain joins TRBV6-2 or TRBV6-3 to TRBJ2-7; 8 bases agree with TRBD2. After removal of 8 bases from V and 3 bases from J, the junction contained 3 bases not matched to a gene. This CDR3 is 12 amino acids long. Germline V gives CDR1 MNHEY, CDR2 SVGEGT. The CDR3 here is CASGAGDYEQYF. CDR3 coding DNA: TGTGCCAGCGGAGCGGGAGACTACGAGCAGTACTTC.

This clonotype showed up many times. The CDR3, as DNA: TGTGCCAGCAGTTTCAGGGGTTTGAGCACTGAAGCTTTCTTT. It specifies CASSFRGLSTEAFF. V and J are TRBV28 and TRBJ1-1; TRBD1 is a possible D gene (6 bases). The germline V and J ends were trimmed by 3 bases and 4 bases, with 12 bases remaining between them. Germline CDR1 reads MDHEN; CDR2 reads SYDVKM. The CDR3 extends over 14 amino acids.

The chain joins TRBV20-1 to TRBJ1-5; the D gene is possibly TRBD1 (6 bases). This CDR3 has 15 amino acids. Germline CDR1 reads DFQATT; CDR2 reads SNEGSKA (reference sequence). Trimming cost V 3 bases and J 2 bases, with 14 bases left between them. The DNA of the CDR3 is TGCAGTGCTAGCGGCGGACAGCAAGGCAATCAGCCCCAGCATTTT. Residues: CSASGGQQGNQPQHF.

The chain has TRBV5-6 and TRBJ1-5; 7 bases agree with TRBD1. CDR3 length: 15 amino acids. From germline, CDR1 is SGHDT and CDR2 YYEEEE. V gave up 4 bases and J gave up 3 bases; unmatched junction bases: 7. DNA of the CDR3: TGTGCCAGCAGCGACGGACAGGCCCCCAATCAGCCCCAGCATTTT. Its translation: CASSDGQAPNQPQHF.

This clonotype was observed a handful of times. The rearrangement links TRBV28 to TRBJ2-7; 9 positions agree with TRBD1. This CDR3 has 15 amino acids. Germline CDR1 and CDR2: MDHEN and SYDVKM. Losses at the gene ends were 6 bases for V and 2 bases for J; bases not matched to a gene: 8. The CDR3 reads CASSARTGVPYEQYF. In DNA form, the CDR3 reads TGTGCCAGCAGCGCGAGGACAGGGGTCCCCTACGAGCAGTACTTC.

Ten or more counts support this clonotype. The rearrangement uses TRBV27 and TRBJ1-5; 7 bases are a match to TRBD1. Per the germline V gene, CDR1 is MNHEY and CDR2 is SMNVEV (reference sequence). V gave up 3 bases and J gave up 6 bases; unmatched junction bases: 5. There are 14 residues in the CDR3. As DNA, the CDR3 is TGTGCCAGCAGTTTCCGAGGGGGCGGTCAGCCCCAGCATTTT. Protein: CASSFRGGGQPQHF.

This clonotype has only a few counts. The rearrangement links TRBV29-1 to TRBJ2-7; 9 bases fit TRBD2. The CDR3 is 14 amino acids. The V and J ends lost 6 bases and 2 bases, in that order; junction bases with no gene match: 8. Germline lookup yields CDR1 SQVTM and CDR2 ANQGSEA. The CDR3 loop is CSVEGLADTYEQYF. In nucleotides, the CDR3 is TGCAGCGTAGAGGGACTAGCAGACACCTACGAGCAGTACTTC.

CDR3 coding DNA: TGTGCCAGCAGTTACGGATCGGGGGGGACGGAGACCCAGTACTTC. Translation: CASSYGSGGTETQYF. The chain combines TRBV6-5 with TRBJ2-5; 8 bases line up with TRBD2. With 2 bases clipped from V and 5 bases from J, the junction kept 7 bases outside the gene matches. This CDR3 is built from 15 residues. The germline V gene encodes CDR1 MNHEY and CDR2 SVGAGI.

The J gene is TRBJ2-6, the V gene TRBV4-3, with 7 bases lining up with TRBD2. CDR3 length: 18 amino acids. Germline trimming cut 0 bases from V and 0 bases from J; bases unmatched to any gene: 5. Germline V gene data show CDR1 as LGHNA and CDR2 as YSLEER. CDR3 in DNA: TGCGCCAGCAGCCAAGAGCGGGGGTTTCTCTCTGGGGCCAACGTCCTGACTTTC. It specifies CASSQERGFLSGANVLTF.

The CDR3 nucleotides read TGTGCCAGCAGTCTGGGTCAGGGGGCAGAGACCCAGTACTTC. This gives the protein CASSLGQGAETQYF. V and J are TRBV2 and TRBJ2-5, with 8 bases aligning to TRBD1. J was trimmed by 4 bases and V by 5 bases; bases with no gene match: 6. This CDR3 spans 14 amino acids. The germline V gene has CDR1 SNHLY and CDR2 FYNNEI.

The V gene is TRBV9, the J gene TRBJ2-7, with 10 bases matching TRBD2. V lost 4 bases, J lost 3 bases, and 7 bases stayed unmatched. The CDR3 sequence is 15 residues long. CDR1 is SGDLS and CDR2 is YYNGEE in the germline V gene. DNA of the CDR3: TGTGCCAGCAGCCCTCGACTAGCGGGCAACTACGAGCAGTACTTC. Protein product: CASSPRLAGNYEQYF.

CDR3 region: CASSRTGTSFDEQYF. The CDR3 DNA follows: TGTGCCAGCAGTAGAACCGGGACTAGCTTTGACGAGCAGTACTTC. The chain carries TRBV27 and TRBJ2-7, with 9 bases lining up with TRBD2. CDR3 length: 15 amino acids. J was trimmed by 5 bases and V by 5 bases; bases with no gene match: 10. From germline, CDR1 is MNHEY and CDR2 SMNVEV (reference sequence).

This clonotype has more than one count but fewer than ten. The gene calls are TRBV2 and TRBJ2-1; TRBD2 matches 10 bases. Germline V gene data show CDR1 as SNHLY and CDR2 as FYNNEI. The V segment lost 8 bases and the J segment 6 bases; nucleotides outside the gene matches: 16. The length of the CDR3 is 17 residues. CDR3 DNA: TGTGCCAGCCGTCTGGGGGAGCGGGAGGGCCGTGGCAATGAGCAGTTCTTC. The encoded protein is CASRLGEREGRGNEQFF. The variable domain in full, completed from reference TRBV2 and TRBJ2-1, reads EPEVTQTPSHQVTQMGQEVILRCVPISNHLYFYWYRQILGQKVEFLVSFYNNEISEKSEIFDDQFSVERPDGSNFTLKIRSTKLEDSAMYFCASRLGEREGRGNEQFFGPGTRLTVL.

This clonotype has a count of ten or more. The CDR3 DNA reads as TGTGCCAGTAGTTTCCAGGGGGCTGTTAATGAGCAGTTCTTC. This gives the protein CASSFQGAVNEQFF. The chain combines TRBV19 with TRBJ2-1; 8 bases align to TRBD1. CDR1 is LNHDA, CDR2 SQIVND, per germline (reference sequence). This CDR3 is built from 14 residues. With V trimmed by 5 bases and J by 7 bases, 7 bases remained unmatched. The full variable domain, rest sourced from reference TRBV19 and TRBJ2-1, is DGGITQSPKYLFRKEGQNVTLSCEQNLNHDAMYWYRQDPGQGLRLIYYSQIVNDFQKGDIAEGYSVSREKKESFPLTVTSAQKNPTAFYLCASSFQGAVNEQFFGPGTRLTVL.

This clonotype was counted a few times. The CDR3 DNA reads as TGTGCCAGCAGCTCGTGGACTAGTGAAGATACGCAGTATTTT. This translates into CASSSWTSEDTQYF. This chain connects TRBV7-3 to TRBJ2-3, with 7 bases identical to TRBD2. Germline CDR1 reads SGHTA; CDR2 reads FQGTGA. Unmatched junction bases numbered 6, after V lost 4 bases and J lost 5 bases. The CDR3 covers 14 residues. The whole variable domain, remainder taken from reference TRBV7-3 and TRBJ2-3, is GAGVSQTPSNKVTEKGKYVELRCDPISGHTALYWYRQSLGQGPEFLIYFQGTGAADDSGLPNDRFFAVRPEGSVSTLKIQRTERGDSAVYLCASSSWTSEDTQYFGPGTRLTVL.

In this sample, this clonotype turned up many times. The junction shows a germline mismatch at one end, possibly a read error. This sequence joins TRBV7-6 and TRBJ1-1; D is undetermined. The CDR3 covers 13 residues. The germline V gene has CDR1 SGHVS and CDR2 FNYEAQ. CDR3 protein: CASSQDPNTEAFF. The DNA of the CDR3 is TGCGCCAGCAGCCAAGACCCAAATACTGAAGCTTTCTTT. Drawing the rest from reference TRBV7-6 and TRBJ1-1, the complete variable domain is GAGVSQSPRYKVTKRGQDVALRCDPISGHVSLYWYRQALGQGPEFLTYFNYEAQQDKSGLPNDRFSAERPEGSISTLTIQRTEQRDSAMYRCASSQDPNTEAFFGQGTRLTVV.

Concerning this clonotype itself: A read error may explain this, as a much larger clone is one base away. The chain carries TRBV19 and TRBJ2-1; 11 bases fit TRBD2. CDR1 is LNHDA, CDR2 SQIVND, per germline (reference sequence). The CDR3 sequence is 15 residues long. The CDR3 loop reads CASGILAGVGNEQFF. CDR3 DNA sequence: TGTGCCAGTGGTATACTAGCGGGAGTGGGGAATGAGCAGTTCTTC.

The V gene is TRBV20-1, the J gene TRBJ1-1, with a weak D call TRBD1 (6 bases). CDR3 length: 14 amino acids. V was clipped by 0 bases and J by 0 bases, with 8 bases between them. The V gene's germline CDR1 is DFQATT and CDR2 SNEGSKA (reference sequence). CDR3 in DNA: TGCAGTGCTAGAGATGGACAGTTGAACACTGAAGCTTTCTTT. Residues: CSARDGQLNTEAFF.

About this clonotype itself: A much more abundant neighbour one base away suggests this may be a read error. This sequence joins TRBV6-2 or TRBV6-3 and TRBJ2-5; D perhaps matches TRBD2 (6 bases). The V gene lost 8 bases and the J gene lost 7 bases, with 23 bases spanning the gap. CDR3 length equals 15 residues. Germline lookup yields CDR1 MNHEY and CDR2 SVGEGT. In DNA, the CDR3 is TGTGCCAGCGGTACTACCGGGACTCCCTTCGGGACCCAGTACTTC. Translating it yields CASGTTGTPFGTQYF.

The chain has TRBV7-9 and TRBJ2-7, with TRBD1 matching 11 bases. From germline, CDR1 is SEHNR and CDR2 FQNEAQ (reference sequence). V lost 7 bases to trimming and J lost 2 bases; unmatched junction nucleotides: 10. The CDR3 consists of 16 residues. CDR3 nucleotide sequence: TGTGCCAGCAACAACCCCGGGACAGGGGGGGCCTACGAGCAGTACTTC. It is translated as CASNNPGTGGAYEQYF.

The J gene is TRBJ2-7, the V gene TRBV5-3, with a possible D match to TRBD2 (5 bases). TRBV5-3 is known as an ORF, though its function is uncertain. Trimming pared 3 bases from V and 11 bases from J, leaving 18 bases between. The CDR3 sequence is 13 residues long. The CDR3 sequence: CARSSQVLGWEYF. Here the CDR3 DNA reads TGTGCCAGAAGCTCCCAGGTACTAGGATGGGAGTACTTC.

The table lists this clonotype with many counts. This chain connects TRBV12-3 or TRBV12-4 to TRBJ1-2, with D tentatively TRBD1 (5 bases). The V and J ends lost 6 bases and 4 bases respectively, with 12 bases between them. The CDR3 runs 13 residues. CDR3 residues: CASSTGTAYGYTF. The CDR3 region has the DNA TGTGCCAGCAGCACCGGGACCGCCTATGGCTACACCTTC.

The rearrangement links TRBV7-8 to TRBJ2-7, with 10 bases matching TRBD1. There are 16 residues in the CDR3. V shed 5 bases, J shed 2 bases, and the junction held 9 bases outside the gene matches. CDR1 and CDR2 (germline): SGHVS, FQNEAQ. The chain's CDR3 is CASSLLTGTGAYEQYF. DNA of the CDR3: TGTGCCAGCAGCCTACTAACCGGGACAGGGGCCTACGAGCAGTACTTC.

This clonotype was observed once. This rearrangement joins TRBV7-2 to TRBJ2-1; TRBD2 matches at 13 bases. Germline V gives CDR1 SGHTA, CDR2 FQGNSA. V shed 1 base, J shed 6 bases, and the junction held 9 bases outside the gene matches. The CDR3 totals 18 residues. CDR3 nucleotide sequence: TGTGCCAGCAGCTTAGTTTTCGGACTAGCGGGAGTTGTCAATGAGCAGTTCTTC. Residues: CASSLVFGLAGVVNEQFF.

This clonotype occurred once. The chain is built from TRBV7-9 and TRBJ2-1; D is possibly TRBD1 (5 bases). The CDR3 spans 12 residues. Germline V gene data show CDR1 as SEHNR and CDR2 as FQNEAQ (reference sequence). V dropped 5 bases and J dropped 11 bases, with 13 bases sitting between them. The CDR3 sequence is CASSLTAPKQFF. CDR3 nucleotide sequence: TGTGCCAGCAGCCTGACAGCGCCTAAGCAGTTCTTC.